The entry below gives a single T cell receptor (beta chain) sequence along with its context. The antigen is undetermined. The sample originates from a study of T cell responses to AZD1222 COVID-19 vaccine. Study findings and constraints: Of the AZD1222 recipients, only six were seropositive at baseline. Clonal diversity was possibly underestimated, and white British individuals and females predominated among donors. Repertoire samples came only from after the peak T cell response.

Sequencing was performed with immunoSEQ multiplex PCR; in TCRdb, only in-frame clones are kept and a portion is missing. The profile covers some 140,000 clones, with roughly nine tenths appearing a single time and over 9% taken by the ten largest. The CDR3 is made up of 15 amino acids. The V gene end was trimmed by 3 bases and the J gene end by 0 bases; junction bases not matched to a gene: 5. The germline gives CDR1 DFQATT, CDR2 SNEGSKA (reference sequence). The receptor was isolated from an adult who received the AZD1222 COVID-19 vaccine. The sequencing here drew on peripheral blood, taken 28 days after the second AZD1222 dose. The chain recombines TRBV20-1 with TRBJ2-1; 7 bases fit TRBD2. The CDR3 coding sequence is TGCAGTGCTAGTACCCTAGCGGACTCCTACAATGAGCAGTTCTTC. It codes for CSASTLADSYNEQFF.